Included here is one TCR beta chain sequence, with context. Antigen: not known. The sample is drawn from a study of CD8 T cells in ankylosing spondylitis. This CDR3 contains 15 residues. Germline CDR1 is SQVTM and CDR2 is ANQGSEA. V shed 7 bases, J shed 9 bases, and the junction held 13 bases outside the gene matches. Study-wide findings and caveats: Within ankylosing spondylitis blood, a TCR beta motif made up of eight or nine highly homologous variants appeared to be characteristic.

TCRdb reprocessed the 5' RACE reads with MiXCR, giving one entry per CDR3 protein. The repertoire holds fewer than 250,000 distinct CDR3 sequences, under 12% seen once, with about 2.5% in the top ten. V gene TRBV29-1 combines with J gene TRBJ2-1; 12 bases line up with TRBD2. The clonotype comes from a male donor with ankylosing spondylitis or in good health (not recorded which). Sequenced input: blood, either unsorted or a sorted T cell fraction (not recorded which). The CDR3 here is CSARLAGVQGTEQFF. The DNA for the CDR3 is TGCAGCGCTCGACTAGCGGGGGTTCAAGGCACTGAGCAGTTCTTC.